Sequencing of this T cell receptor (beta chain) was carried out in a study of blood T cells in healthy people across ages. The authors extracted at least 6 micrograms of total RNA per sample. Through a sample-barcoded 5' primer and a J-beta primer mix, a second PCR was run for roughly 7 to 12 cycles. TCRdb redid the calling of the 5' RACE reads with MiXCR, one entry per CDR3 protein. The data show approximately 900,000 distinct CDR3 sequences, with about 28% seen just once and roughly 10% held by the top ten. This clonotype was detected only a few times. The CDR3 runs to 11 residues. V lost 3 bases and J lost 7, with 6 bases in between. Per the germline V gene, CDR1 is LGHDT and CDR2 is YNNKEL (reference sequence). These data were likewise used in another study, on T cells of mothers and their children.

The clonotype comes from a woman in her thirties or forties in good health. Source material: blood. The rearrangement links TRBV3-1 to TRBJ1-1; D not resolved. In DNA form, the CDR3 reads TGTGCCAGCAGCCAGGGAGTTGAAGCTTTCTTT. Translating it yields CASSQGVEAFF.